This T cell receptor (beta chain) emerged from a study of shared clonotypes between healthy human individuals. The method was immunoSEQ multiplex PCR; TCRdb's version includes in-frame clones alone and lacks a portion of them. The sample contains 950,000 to 1,100,000 clones, about 80% of which appear only once. This receptor was obtained from a man aged 18 to 30 in good health. Input material: memory CD4+ T cells sorted from blood. This sample's subset: CD45RA-negative fraction.

Here the CDR3 DNA reads TGTGCCAGCAGCTTGAGTGCCGAGGTACTTGGCTACACCTTC. Its protein product is CASSLSAEVLGYTF. The chain employs TRBV5-5 and TRBJ1-2; D ambiguous. CDR3 length equals 14 residues. Trimming removed 1 base at V and 7 bases at J, with 14 bases between. Germline values: CDR1 SGHKS, CDR2 YYEKEE (reference sequence).